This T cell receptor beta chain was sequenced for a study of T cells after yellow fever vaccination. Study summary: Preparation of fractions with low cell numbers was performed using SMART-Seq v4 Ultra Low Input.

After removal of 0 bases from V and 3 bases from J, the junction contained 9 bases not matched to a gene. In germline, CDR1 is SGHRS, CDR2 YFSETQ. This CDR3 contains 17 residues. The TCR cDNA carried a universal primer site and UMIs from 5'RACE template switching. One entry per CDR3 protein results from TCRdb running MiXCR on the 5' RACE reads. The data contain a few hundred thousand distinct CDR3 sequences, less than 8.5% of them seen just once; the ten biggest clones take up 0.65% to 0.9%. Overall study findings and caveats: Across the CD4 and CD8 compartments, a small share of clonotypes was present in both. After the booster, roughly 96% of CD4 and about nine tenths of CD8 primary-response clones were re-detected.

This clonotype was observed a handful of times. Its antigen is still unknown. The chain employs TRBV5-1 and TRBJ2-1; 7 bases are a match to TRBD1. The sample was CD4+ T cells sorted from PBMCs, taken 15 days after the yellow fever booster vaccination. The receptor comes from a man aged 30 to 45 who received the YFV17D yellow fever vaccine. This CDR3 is CASSLVAGTAIYNEQFF. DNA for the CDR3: TGCGCCAGCAGCTTGGTCGCCGGGACAGCCATCTACAATGAGCAGTTCTTC.